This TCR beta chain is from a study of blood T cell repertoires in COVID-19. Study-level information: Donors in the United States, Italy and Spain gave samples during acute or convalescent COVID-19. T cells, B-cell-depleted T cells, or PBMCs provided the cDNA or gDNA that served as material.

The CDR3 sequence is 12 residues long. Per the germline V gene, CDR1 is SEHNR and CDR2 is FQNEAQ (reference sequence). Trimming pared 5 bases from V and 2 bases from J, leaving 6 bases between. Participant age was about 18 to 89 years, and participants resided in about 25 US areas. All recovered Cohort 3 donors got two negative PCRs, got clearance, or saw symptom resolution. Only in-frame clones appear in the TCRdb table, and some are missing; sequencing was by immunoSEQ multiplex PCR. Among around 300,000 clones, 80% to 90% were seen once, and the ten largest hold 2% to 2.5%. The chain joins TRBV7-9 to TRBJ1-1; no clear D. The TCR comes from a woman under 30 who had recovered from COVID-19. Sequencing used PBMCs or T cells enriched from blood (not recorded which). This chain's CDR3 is CASSRGNTEAFF. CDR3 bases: TGTGCCAGCAGCCGGGGAAACACTGAAGCTTTCTTT. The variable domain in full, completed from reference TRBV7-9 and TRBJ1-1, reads DTGVSQNPRHKITKRGQNVTFRCDPISEHNRLYWYRQTLGQGPEFLTYFQNEAQLEKSRLLSDRFSAERPKGSFSTLEIQRTEQGDSAMYLCASSRGNTEAFFGQGTRLTVV.